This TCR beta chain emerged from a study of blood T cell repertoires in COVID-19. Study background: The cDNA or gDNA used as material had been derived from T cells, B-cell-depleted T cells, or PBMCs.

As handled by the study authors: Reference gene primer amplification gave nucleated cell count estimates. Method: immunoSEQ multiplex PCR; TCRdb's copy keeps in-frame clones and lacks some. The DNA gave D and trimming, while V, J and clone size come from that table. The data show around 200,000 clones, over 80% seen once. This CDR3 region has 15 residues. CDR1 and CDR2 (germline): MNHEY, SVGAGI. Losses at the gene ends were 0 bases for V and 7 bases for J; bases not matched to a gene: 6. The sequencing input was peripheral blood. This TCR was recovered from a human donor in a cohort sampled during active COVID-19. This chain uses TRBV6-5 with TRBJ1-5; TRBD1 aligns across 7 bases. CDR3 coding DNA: TGTGCCAGCAGTTACTCAAGGGGGCTCGGGCAGCCCCAGCATTTT. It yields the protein CASSYSRGLGQPQHF.